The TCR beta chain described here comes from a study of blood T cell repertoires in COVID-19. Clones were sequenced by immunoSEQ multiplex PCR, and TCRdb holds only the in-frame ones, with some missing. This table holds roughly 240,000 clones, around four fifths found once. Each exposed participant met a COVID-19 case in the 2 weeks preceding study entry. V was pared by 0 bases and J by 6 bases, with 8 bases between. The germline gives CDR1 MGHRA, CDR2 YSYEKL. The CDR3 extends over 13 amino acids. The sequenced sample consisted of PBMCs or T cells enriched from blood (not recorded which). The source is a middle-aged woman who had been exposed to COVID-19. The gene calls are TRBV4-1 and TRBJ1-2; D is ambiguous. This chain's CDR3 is CASSQEGDDGYTF. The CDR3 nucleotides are TGCGCCAGCAGCCAAGAAGGAGATGATGGCTACACCTTC.